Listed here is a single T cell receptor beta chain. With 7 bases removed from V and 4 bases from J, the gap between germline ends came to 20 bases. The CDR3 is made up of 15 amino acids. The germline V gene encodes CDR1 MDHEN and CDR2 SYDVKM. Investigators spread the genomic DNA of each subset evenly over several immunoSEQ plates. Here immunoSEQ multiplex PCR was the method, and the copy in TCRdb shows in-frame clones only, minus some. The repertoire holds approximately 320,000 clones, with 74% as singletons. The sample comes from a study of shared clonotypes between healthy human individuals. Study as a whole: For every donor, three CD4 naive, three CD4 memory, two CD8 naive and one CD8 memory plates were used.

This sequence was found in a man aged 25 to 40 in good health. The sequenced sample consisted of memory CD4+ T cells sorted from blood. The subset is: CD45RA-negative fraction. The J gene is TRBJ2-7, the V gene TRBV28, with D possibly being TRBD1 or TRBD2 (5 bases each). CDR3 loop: CASISSRDLLYEQYF. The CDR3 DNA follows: TGTGCCAGCATCTCTTCCCGGGACCTCTTATACGAGCAGTACTTC.